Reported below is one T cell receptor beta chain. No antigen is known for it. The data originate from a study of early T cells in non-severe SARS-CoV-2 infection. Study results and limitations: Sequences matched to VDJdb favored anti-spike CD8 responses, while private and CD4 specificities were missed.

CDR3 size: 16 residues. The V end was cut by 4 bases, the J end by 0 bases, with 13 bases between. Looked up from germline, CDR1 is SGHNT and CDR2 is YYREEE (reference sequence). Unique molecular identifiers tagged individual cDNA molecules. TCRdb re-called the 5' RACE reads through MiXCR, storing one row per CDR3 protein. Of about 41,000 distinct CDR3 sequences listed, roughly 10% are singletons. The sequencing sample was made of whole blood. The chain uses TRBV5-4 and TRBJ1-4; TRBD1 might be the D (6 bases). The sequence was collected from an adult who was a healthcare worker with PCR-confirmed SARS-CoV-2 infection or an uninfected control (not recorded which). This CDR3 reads CASSPGHQTTNEKLFF. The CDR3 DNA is TGTGCCAGCAGCCCGGGACATCAAACAACTAATGAAAAACTGTTTTTT.